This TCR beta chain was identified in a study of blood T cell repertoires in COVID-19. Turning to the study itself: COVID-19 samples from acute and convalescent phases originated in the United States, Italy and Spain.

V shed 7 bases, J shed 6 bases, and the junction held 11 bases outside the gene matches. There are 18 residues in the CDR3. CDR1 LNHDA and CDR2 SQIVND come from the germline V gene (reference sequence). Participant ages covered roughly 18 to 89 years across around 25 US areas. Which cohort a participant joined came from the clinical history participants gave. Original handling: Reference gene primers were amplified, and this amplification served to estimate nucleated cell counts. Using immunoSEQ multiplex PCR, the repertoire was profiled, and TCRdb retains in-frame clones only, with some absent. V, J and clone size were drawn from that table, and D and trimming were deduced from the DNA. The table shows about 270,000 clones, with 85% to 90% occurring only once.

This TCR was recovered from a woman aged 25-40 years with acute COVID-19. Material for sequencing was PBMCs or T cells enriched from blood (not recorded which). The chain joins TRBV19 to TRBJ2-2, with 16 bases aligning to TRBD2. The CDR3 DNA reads TGTGCCAGTACTCCGGGACTAGCGGGAGGGCGACGAGCCGGGGAGCTGTTTTTT. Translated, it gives CASTPGLAGGRRAGELFF.